The 27 T cell receptor beta chains presented below share a single source sample, sequenced in a study of CD8 T cells in Susac syndrome. RNA amounts of about 0.5 to 1 ug underwent reverse transcription with random hexamers. TCRdb analysed the immunoSEQ multiplex PCR reads with MiXCR anew, one entry per CDR3 protein. The data show some 160,000 distinct CDR3 sequences, with 92% seen just once and under 0.085% held by the top ten. The source material was CD4+ T cells from PBMCs. The receptors come from a human donor in good health.

This chain links TRBV5-1 with TRBJ2-5, with D tentatively TRBD1 (6 bases). The V end was cut by 2 bases, the J end by 1 base, with 12 bases between. There are 15 residues in the CDR3. Germline V gene sequence: CDR1 SGHRS, CDR2 YFSETQ. The CDR3 is CASSFTGQSQETQYF. CDR3 nucleotides: TGCGCCAGCAGCTTCACCGGACAGAGCCAAGAGACCCAGTACTTC.

This chain joins TRBV28 and TRBJ2-7, with D perhaps matching TRBD2 (5 bases). V was clipped by 7 bases and J by 6 bases, with 25 bases between them. This CDR3 has 16 residues. Germline CDR1 and CDR2: MDHEN and SYDVKM. The CDR3 DNA sequence: TGTGCCAGCACCACCTCAGGAGGAACCCACCTGGCCGAGCAGTACTTC. Its translation: CASTTSGGTHLAEQYF.

V usage is TRBV19 and J usage is TRBJ2-3; TRBD1 aligns across 9 bases. Germline V gene sequence: CDR1 LNHDA, CDR2 SQIVND (reference sequence). This CDR3 region has 13 residues. V lost 10 bases to trimming and J lost 0 bases; unmatched junction nucleotides: 2. The CDR3 region is CAIGTGSTDTQYF. The CDR3 DNA sequence: TGTGCCATAGGGACAGGGAGCACAGATACGCAGTATTTT.

The chain recombines TRBV5-1 with TRBJ1-1, with D tentatively TRBD1 (5 bases). This CDR3 region has 17 residues. Between the trimmed V and J ends, which lost 0 bases and 1 base, there was a span of 16 bases. Germline assignment: CDR1 SGHRS and CDR2 YFSETQ. CDR3 in DNA: TGCGCCAGCAGCTTGGCAGGACGGGGGACGGGGAACACTGAAGCTTTCTTT. This gives the protein CASSLAGRGTGNTEAFF.

V gene TRBV2 combines with J gene TRBJ1-5; D is ambiguous. CDR3 length: 13 amino acids. Trimming took off 7 bases at V and 4 bases at J, with 11 bases between the two ends. Germline-derived CDR1 and CDR2 are SNHLY and FYNNEI. The CDR3 nucleotides are TGTGCCAGCAAAGGGTTGGGGAATCAGCCCCAGCATTTT. It encodes CASKGLGNQPQHF.

The J gene is TRBJ2-1, the V gene TRBV7-9; 7 positions agree with TRBD2. CDR1 is SEHNR, CDR2 FQNEAQ, per germline (reference sequence). Losses at the gene ends were 1 base for V and 10 bases for J; bases not matched to a gene: 10. This CDR3 is 15 amino acids long. The DNA of the CDR3 is TGTGCCAGCAGCTTAGTTAGCGGGCGCCTCGGGGAGCAGTTCTTC. This encodes CASSLVSGRLGEQFF.

The rearrangement uses TRBV16 and TRBJ2-5, with D perhaps TRBD1 (6 bases). V lost 3 bases and J lost 1, with 12 bases in between. Per germline, CDR1 KGHSY and CDR2 FQNENV. The CDR3 is made up of 15 amino acids. CDR3 sequence reads: CASSHTGTGQETQYF. In nucleotides, the CDR3 is TGTGCCAGCAGCCACACAGGGACGGGCCAAGAGACCCAGTACTTC.

The rearrangement links TRBV28 to TRBJ2-2, with D possibly being TRBD2 (6 bases). The germline V gene has CDR1 MDHEN and CDR2 SYDVKM. The CDR3 loop spans 15 amino acids. The V gene lost 1 base and the J gene lost 3 bases, with 9 bases spanning the gap. In DNA form, the CDR3 reads TGTGCCAGCAGTTTATTAACGGGGGACACCGGGGAGCTGTTTTTT. Protein: CASSLLTGDTGELFF.

V is TRBV6-1 and J is TRBJ2-4, with a weak D call TRBD1 (8 bases). The CDR3 consists of 17 residues. The germline V gene has CDR1 MNHNS and CDR2 SASEGT. V gave up 4 bases and J gave up 1 base, with 17 bases separating them. The CDR3: CASSAGQGGSAKNIQYF. The CDR3 nucleotides read TGTGCCAGCAGTGCTGGACAGGGAGGGTCCGCCAAAAACATTCAGTACTTC.

The V and J genes are TRBV7-3 and TRBJ2-7; 9 nucleotides agree with TRBD1. V lost 1 base and J lost 7; bases outside the gene matches: 5. The V gene's germline CDR1 is SGHTA and CDR2 FQGTGA. This CDR3 region has 14 residues. CDR3 loop: CASSLRGQGAEQYF. DNA of the CDR3: TGTGCCAGCAGCTTAAGGGGACAGGGCGCTGAGCAGTACTTC.

The chain joins TRBV4-1 to TRBJ2-2; 8 bases are a match to TRBD2. The germline gives CDR1 MGHRA, CDR2 YSYEKL. The CDR3 consists of 17 residues. The V segment lost 1 base and the J segment 4 bases; nucleotides outside the gene matches: 8. The DNA for the CDR3 is TGCGCCAGCAGCCAAGCCCGGGGGCTAGCGGGCACCGGGGAGCTGTTTTTT. Translating it yields CASSQARGLAGTGELFF.

The chain links TRBV14 to TRBJ2-2; 9 bases map to TRBD1. The germline CDR1 and CDR2 sequences are SGHDN and FVKESK. CDR3 length: 17 residues. V was pared by 1 base and J by 4 bases, with 7 bases of the junction left unmatched. CDR3 amino acids: CASSQAPGQGGTGELFF. CDR3 sequence (DNA): TGTGCCAGCAGCCAAGCACCGGGACAGGGCGGCACCGGGGAGCTGTTTTTT.

CDR3 coding DNA: TGTGCCAGCACCCGGGCAAGAGCTAACTATGGCTACACCTTC. Protein: CASTRARANYGYTF. This chain joins TRBV9 and TRBJ1-2; no clear D. The CDR3 runs to 14 residues. The ends were cut back, 6 bases at V and 0 bases at J, with 12 bases in the middle. In germline, CDR1 is SGDLS, CDR2 YYNGEE.

The J gene is TRBJ2-5, the V gene TRBV6-2 or TRBV6-3, with D perhaps matching TRBD1 (5 bases). This CDR3 is 13 amino acids long. Germline values: CDR1 MNHEY, CDR2 SVGEGT. V lost 7 bases and J lost 0, with 9 bases in between. The CDR3 bases are TGTGCCAGCACCAGGACATACCAAGAGACCCAGTACTTC. Translating gives CASTRTYQETQYF.

The V gene is TRBV5-1, the J gene TRBJ2-7; D gene uncertain. CDR1 and CDR2 (germline): SGHRS, YFSETQ. CDR3 length: 14 residues. V lost 2 bases to trimming and J lost 2 bases, with 11 bases between them. The CDR3: CASSFADLAYEQYF. The CDR3 nucleotides are TGCGCCAGCAGCTTCGCGGACCTAGCCTACGAGCAGTACTTC.

This clonotype appeared a few times. This chain connects TRBV12-3 or TRBV12-4 to TRBJ2-1; D gene unclear. The CDR3 runs to 12 residues. The germline V and J ends were trimmed by 5 bases and 15 bases, with 17 bases remaining between them. The CDR3 here is CASSPPPSPSFF. Written as DNA, the CDR3 is TGTGCCAGCAGTCCCCCTCCTTCTCCATCGTTCTTC.

This clonotype was seen only once. The J gene is TRBJ2-1, the V gene TRBV28; tentatively, D is TRBD2 (6 bases). The CDR3 is 13 residues long. Germline CDR1 MDHEN, CDR2 SYDVKM. The V end was cut by 11 bases, the J end by 5 bases, with 16 bases between. The CDR3 DNA follows: TGTGCCGGATCCTCGGGAGTGAACAATGAGCAGTTCTTC. It translates to CAGSSGVNNEQFF.

This chain uses TRBV27 with TRBJ2-1, with D hard to call. The CDR3 is 15 amino acids. Germline CDR1 MNHEY, CDR2 SMNVEV (reference sequence). Trimming left V 8 bases short and J 0 bases short, with 14 bases between. The CDR3 coding sequence is TGTGCCAGCGTTAACAGACCCAGCTCCTACAATGAGCAGTTCTTC. This codes for CASVNRPSSYNEQFF.

The chain links TRBV9 to TRBJ2-2, with 8 bases aligning to TRBD2. CDR3 length: 18 residues. V lost 4 bases, J lost 5 bases, and 16 bases stayed unmatched. Germline-derived CDR1 and CDR2 are SGDLS and YYNGEE. CDR3 protein: CASSPRGGGGFRTGELFF. CDR3 DNA sequence: TGTGCCAGCAGCCCCCGGGGGGGCGGGGGGTTCAGAACCGGGGAGCTGTTTTTT.

This chain connects TRBV10-3 to TRBJ2-1; TRBD2 is a possible D gene (7 bases). The V end was cut by 2 bases, the J end by 8 bases, with 16 bases between. The CDR3 loop spans 15 amino acids. Per germline, CDR1 ENHRY and CDR2 SYGVKD. CDR3 sequence: CAISERGGATDEQFF. CDR3 DNA sequence: TGTGCCATCAGTGAGAGAGGGGGGGCGACGGATGAGCAGTTCTTC.

The gene calls are TRBV6-5 and TRBJ1-2; 7 positions agree with TRBD1. With 0 bases clipped from V and 4 bases from J, the junction kept 5 bases outside the gene matches. CDR1 is MNHEY and CDR2 is SVGAGI in the germline V gene. The CDR3 sequence is 15 residues long. DNA of the CDR3: TGTGCCAGCAGTTACTCGGCAGGGGGTGGCTATGGCTACACCTTC. Its translation is CASSYSAGGGYGYTF.

The chain has TRBV10-2 and TRBJ2-1; D is perhaps TRBD2 (6 bases). The CDR3 runs to 14 residues. Germline values: CDR1 WSHSY, CDR2 SAAADI. V was cut by 6 bases and J by 5 bases, with 14 bases left in between. CDR3 residues: CASRHNGGNNEQFF. The CDR3 DNA reads as TGCGCCAGCAGGCATAACGGGGGTAACAATGAGCAGTTCTTC.

The rearrangement links TRBV25-1 to TRBJ2-1; 11 bases are a match to TRBD2. Germline CDR1 reads MGHDK; CDR2 reads SYGVNS. The CDR3 runs 16 residues. The junction had 1 base not matched to a gene; V was cut back by 1 base and J by 2 bases. CDR3 DNA sequence: TGTGCCAGCAGTGAATTTAGCGGGAGGGCCTACAATGAGCAGTTCTTC. Amino acid sequence: CASSEFSGRAYNEQFF.

J is TRBJ2-1 and V is TRBV9, with 10 bases that match TRBD1. CDR1 and CDR2 (germline): SGDLS, YYNGEE. V was clipped by 3 bases and J by 3 bases; unmatched bases: 3. The CDR3 has 15 amino acids. CDR3 amino acids: CASSAGTGDYNEQFF. The CDR3 nucleotides are TGTGCCAGCAGCGCCGGGACAGGGGACTACAATGAGCAGTTCTTC.

This clonotype has only one observation. The CDR3 coding sequence is TGTGCCAGCAGCTTGGGACTAGCGGAATACGAGCAGTACTTC. Its translation is CASSLGLAEYEQYF. The chain is built from TRBV5-6 and TRBJ2-7; 9 bases are shared with TRBD2. CDR3 length: 14 amino acids. Germline loops: CDR1 SGHDT, CDR2 YYEEEE. The V and J ends lost 0 bases and 4 bases, in that order; junction bases with no gene match: 2.

There are a few counts of this clonotype. The V and J genes are TRBV4-1 and TRBJ2-7, with TRBD2 matching over 9 bases. From germline, CDR1 is MGHRA and CDR2 YSYEKL. V lost 0 bases, J lost 6 bases, and 9 bases stayed unmatched. The CDR3 totals 16 residues. The CDR3: CASSQDHSGRKGEQYF. The DNA of the CDR3 is TGCGCCAGCAGCCAAGACCATAGCGGGAGAAAGGGCGAGCAGTACTTC.

This clonotype was found a few times. This chain joins TRBV5-1 and TRBJ1-1, with 8 bases that match TRBD1. Germline V gives CDR1 SGHRS, CDR2 YFSETQ. The CDR3 runs 14 residues. After removal of 3 bases from V and 4 bases from J, the junction contained 5 bases not matched to a gene. CDR3 DNA sequence: TGCGCCAGCAGCTGGGGGACAGGAGGCACTGAAGCTTTCTTT. This codes for CASSWGTGGTEAFF.